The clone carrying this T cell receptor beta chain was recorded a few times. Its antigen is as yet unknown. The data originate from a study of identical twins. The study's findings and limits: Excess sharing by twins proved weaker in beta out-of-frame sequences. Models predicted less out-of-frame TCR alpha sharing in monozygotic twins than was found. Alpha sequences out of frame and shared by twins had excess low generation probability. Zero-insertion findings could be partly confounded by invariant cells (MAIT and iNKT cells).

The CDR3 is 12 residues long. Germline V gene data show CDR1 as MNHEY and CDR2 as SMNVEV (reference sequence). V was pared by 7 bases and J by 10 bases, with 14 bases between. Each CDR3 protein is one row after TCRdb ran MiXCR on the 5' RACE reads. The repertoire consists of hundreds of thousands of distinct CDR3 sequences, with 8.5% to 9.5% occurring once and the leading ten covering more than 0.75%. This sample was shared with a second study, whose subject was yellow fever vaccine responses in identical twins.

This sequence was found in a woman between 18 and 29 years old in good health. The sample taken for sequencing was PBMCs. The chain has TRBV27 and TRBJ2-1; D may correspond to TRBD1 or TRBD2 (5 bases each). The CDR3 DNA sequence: TGTGCCAGCAAGTTCGGGGCCGGGGAGCAGTTCTTC. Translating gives CASKFGAGEQFF.